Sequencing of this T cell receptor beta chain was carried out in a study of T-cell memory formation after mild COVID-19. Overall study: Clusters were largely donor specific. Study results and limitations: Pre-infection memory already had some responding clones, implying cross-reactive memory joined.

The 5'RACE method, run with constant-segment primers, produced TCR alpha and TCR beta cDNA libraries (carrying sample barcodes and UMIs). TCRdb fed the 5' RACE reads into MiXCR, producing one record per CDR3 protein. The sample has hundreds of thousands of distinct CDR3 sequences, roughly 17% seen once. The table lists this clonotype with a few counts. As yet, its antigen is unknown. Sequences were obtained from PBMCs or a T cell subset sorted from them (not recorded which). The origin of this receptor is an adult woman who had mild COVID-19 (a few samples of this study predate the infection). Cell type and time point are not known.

CDR3 loop: CATSDRSNSYNEQFF. For the CDR3, the DNA is TGTGCCACCAGTGATAGGTCTAACTCCTACAATGAGCAGTTCTTC. V is TRBV24-1 and J is TRBJ2-1; D is uncertain. Germline lookup yields CDR1 KGHDR and CDR2 SFDVKD. The CDR3 length is 15 residues. V shed 3 bases and J shed 0 bases, with 8 bases lying between them.